Listed here are 20 T cell receptor beta chains from one sample, sequenced in a study of CD8+ T cells in alopecia areata. Following extraction, RNA underwent reverse transcription to cDNA, which served as the sequencing template. Generated by immunoSEQ multiplex PCR, the TCRdb table keeps only in-frame clones and is missing some. This table has about 150,000 clones, roughly 62% appearing once. The sequencing used CD4+ T cells sorted from blood, collected at week 0. Receptors were obtained from a human donor with alopecia areata.

V usage is TRBV7-9 and J usage is TRBJ1-5, with D uncertain. This CDR3 is built from 14 residues. From germline, CDR1 is SEHNR and CDR2 FQNEAQ (reference sequence). V lost 5 bases to trimming and J lost 0 bases, with 8 bases between them. Here the CDR3 DNA reads TGTGCCAGCAGCCTCGGAGTTAGCAATCAGCCCCAGCATTTT. It yields the protein CASSLGVSNQPQHF.

The rearrangement links TRBV5-1 to TRBJ2-3, with unresolved D. V was pared by 0 bases and J by 2 bases, with 10 bases between. This CDR3 is 15 amino acids long. Looked up from germline, CDR1 is SGHRS and CDR2 is YFSETQ. In DNA form, the CDR3 reads TGCGCCAGCAGCTTGGGGGTTGGAATCACAGATACGCAGTATTTT. Translated: CASSLGVGITDTQYF.

J is TRBJ1-2 and V is TRBV20-1; weak D call: TRBD1 (6 bases). Germline V gene lookup returns CDR1 DFQATT and CDR2 SNEGSKA (reference sequence). The CDR3 length is 11 residues. CDR3 residues: CTLGEGDGYTF. CDR3 DNA sequence: TGCACCCTTGGGGAGGGGGACGGCTACACCTTC.

Points on this clone: Different DNA sequences within this sample yield the same CDR3. The chain is built from TRBV29-1 and TRBJ1-1, with TRBD1 identical over 9 bases. V was clipped by 6 bases and J by 1 base; unmatched bases: 3. Germline V gives CDR1 SQVTM, CDR2 ANQGSEA. CDR3 length: 13 residues. Here the CDR3 reads CSVAGQGNTEAFF. DNA of the CDR3: TGCAGCGTAGCGGGACAGGGGAACACTGAAGCTTTCTTT.

V gene TRBV15 combines with J gene TRBJ1-2; D is unclear. This CDR3 contains 18 residues. V gave up 3 bases and J gave up 0 bases, with 20 bases separating them. Per germline, CDR1 LNHNV and CDR2 YYDKDF (reference sequence). The CDR3 DNA follows: TGTGCCACCAGCAGTTCCAACCCGACGGGGAAGTCTAACTATGGCTACACCTTC. This codes for CATSSSNPTGKSNYGYTF.

The chain recombines TRBV20-1 with TRBJ2-7; no definite D call. The CDR3 has 11 amino acids. The germline V gene encodes CDR1 DFQATT and CDR2 SNEGSKA (reference sequence). V shed 6 bases and J shed 7 bases, with 13 bases lying between them. In DNA form, the CDR3 reads TGCAGTGCAGCCCAGACTTGGGAGCAGTACTTC. Translated, it gives CSAAQTWEQYF.

This clone showed up just a few times. The V gene is TRBV29-1, the J gene TRBJ2-5, with 9 bases matching TRBD1. The assigned J gene may be wrong: the sequence end matches TRBJ2-7 better. Germline lookup yields CDR1 SQVTM and CDR2 ANQGSEA. The CDR3 runs 14 residues. CDR3 bases: TGCAGCGCCAACTCCGGGACAGGGACCTACGAGCAGTACTTC. Translation: CSANSGTGTYEQYF.

V usage is TRBV4-3 and J usage is TRBJ1-2; D call uncertain. The CDR3 sequence is 14 residues long. V was pared by 0 bases and J by 4 bases, with 9 bases between. The germline V gene encodes CDR1 LGHNA and CDR2 YSLEER. DNA of the CDR3: TGCGCCAGCAGCCAAGATAGCGGTACCTATGGCTACACCTTC. Translation: CASSQDSGTYGYTF.

The chain recombines TRBV5-1 with TRBJ2-1, with D possibly matching TRBD2 (5 bases). This CDR3 is 15 amino acids long. CDR1 is SGHRS and CDR2 is YFSETQ in the germline V gene. Trimming stripped 5 bases from V and 5 bases from J, with 17 bases between. CDR3 sequence reads: CASRASGNTDNEQFF. The CDR3 coding sequence is TGCGCCAGCAGGGCCTCCGGGAATACGGACAATGAGCAGTTCTTC.

The genes are TRBV5-1 and TRBJ2-5; D gene ambiguous. Trimming left V 0 bases short and J 4 bases short, with 13 bases between. The germline V gene encodes CDR1 SGHRS and CDR2 YFSETQ. CDR3 size: 15 residues. The CDR3 nucleotides read TGCGCCAGCAGCTTGGTCCAGACCCAAGCAGAGACCCAGTACTTC. It specifies CASSLVQTQAETQYF.

This clone turned up a few times. V and J are TRBV28 and TRBJ1-2, with unresolved D. CDR1 is MDHEN and CDR2 is SYDVKM in the germline V gene. Between the trimmed V and J ends, which lost 5 bases and 5 bases, there was a span of 15 bases. The CDR3 sequence is 14 residues long. The CDR3 loop reads CASSGGATLYGYTF. CDR3 coding DNA: TGTGCCAGCAGTGGAGGAGCCACCTTATATGGCTACACCTTC.

Only a few counts were recorded for this clone. The chain has TRBV9 and TRBJ2-1; D is uncertain. Germline CDR1 SGDLS, CDR2 YYNGEE. The CDR3 loop spans 12 amino acids. V lost 0 bases and J 3 bases, leaving 1 base between the germline ends. In DNA, the CDR3 is TGTGCCAGCAGCGTAGTCTACAATGAGCAGTTCTTC. Amino acids: CASSVVYNEQFF.

V and J are TRBV18 and TRBJ1-2, with D possibly matching TRBD1 (5 bases). The CDR3 loop spans 14 amino acids. Germline values: CDR1 KGHSH, CDR2 LQKENI. Trimming stripped 3 bases from V and 8 bases from J, with 16 bases between. CDR3 protein: CASSPGTSTAGYTF. For the CDR3, the DNA is TGTGCCAGCTCACCCGGGACTTCAACAGCCGGCTACACCTTC.

The rearrangement joins TRBV7-2 to TRBJ1-6; D uncertain. Germline V gives CDR1 SGHTA, CDR2 FQGNSA. This CDR3 has 16 residues. Trimming removed 8 bases from V and 0 bases from J, with 14 bases in between. This chain's CDR3 is CASAPGGSSYNSPLHF. The CDR3, as DNA: TGTGCCAGCGCACCCGGAGGGAGCTCCTATAATTCACCCCTCCACTTT. Full variable domain (missing parts from reference TRBV7-2 and TRBJ1-6): GAGVSQSPSNKVTEKGKDVELRCDPISGHTALYWYRQSLGQGLEFLIYFQGNSAPDKSGLPSDRFSAERTGGSVSTLTIQRTQQEDSAVYLCASAPGGSSYNSPLHFGNGTRLTVT.

The CDR3 nucleotides read TGCAGCGCCCAGACTAGCGGGGTCGGCGAGACCCAGTACTTC. Residues: CSAQTSGVGETQYF. This sequence joins TRBV29-1 and TRBJ2-5; TRBD2 aligns across 11 bases. Germline CDR1 is SQVTM and CDR2 is ANQGSEA. The CDR3 has 14 amino acids. V was pared by 7 bases and J by 5 bases, with 9 bases of the junction left unmatched.

The chain is built from TRBV2 and TRBJ1-6; the match to TRBD1 covers 7 bases. Looked up from germline, CDR1 is SNHLY and CDR2 is FYNNEI. Trimming removed 6 bases from V and 6 bases from J; junction bases left unmatched: 8. CDR3 length equals 15 residues. The CDR3 is CASRVRGGPNSPLHF. Written as DNA, the CDR3 is TGTGCCAGCAGAGTCAGGGGGGGGCCTAATTCACCCCTCCACTTT.

The chain employs TRBV11-3 and TRBJ1-6, with D hard to call. The CDR3 runs 13 residues. Trimming stripped 6 bases from V and 10 bases from J, with 13 bases between. Germline V gene sequence: CDR1 SGHNT, CDR2 YENEEA. The CDR3 protein is CASSLRAGSPLHF. CDR3 bases: TGTGCCAGCAGTTTGAGGGCCGGGTCACCCCTCCACTTT.

The V call is TRBV29-1, the J call TRBJ1-1; no reliable D call. The CDR3 runs to 15 residues. In germline, CDR1 is SQVTM, CDR2 ANQGSEA. Trimming stripped 4 bases from V and 0 bases from J, with 15 bases between. As DNA, the CDR3 is TGCAGCGTTGGGCCCTCTGTCACGGTGAACACTGAAGCTTTCTTT. This gives the protein CSVGPSVTVNTEAFF.

The rearrangement joins TRBV25-1 to TRBJ2-6; D not resolved. Germline loops: CDR1 MGHDK, CDR2 SYGVNS. Trimming removed 5 bases from V and 0 bases from J, with 11 bases in between. CDR3 length: 16 residues. DNA for the CDR3: TGTGCCAGCAGTTCCTGGAGTAGCTCTGGGGCCAACGTCCTGACTTTC. Its translation is CASSSWSSSGANVLTF.

This clone was picked up a small number of times. The chain employs TRBV23-1 and TRBJ2-7; possible D gene TRBD1, 5 bases. TRBV23-1 falls under the ORF class, with uncertain function. The CDR3 is made up of 16 amino acids. Trimming took 3 bases from V and 0 from J, leaving 15 bases between them. The DNA for the CDR3 is TGCGCCAGCAGTCAGGGCAGGGAAGGGCCCTCCTACGAGCAGTACTTC. It translates to CASSQGREGPSYEQYF.